The 11 T cell receptor beta chains listed next were all sequenced from one sample in a study of lymphopenia after photon versus proton radiotherapy. Data came from immunoSEQ multiplex PCR; TCRdb stores just in-frame clones and leaves some out. The table records 55,000 to 75,000 clones, roughly 93% of them present only once. The sequencing used peripheral blood, collected from a patient treated with photon-based radiotherapy. The receptors derive from a woman in her sixties or seventies with pancreatic cancer.

The J gene is TRBJ1-1, the V gene TRBV10-1; TRBD1 matches at 9 bases. V was pared by 5 bases and J by 3 bases, with 10 bases of the junction left unmatched. There are 16 residues in the CDR3. Germline V lookup: CDR1 WNHNN, CDR2 SYGVQD (reference sequence). The CDR3 loop is CASSQNRDRVYTEAFF. In DNA form, the CDR3 reads TGCGCCAGCAGTCAAAACCGGGACAGGGTTTACACTGAAGCTTTCTTT.

The chain links TRBV6-5 to TRBJ2-7; D is ambiguous. The CDR3 totals 15 residues. Trimming took off 0 bases at V and 0 bases at J, with 9 bases between the two ends. The germline gives CDR1 MNHEY, CDR2 SVGAGI. In nucleotides, the CDR3 is TGTGCCAGCAGTTACTCGAACACAGTCTCCTACGAGCAGTACTTC. Its protein product is CASSYSNTVSYEQYF.

The chain uses TRBV2 and TRBJ1-1, with D unresolved. Germline V CDR1 and CDR2: SNHLY, FYNNEI. V was clipped by 7 bases and J by 1 base, with 10 bases between them. CDR3 length: 13 residues. In DNA form, the CDR3 reads TGTGCCAGCATAGTAGAGGGGAACACTGAAGCTTTCTTT. This translates into CASIVEGNTEAFF.

CDR3 sequence: CASYAQISTDTQYF. CDR3 DNA sequence: TGTGCTAGTTATGCGCAAATATCCACAGATACGCAGTATTTT. The V call is TRBV12-5, the J call TRBJ2-3; D gene uncertain. V shed 8 bases and J shed 2 bases, with 14 bases lying between them. CDR1 and CDR2 (germline): LGHNT, FRNRAP. This CDR3 is built from 14 residues.

The CDR3 here is CASRIGGYSNQPQHF. CDR3 bases: TGTGCCAGCAGAATTGGGGGATATAGCAATCAGCCCCAGCATTTT. The J gene is TRBJ1-5, the V gene TRBV27; D is possibly TRBD1 (5 bases). CDR1 and CDR2 (germline): MNHEY, SMNVEV (reference sequence). Trimming removed 6 bases from V and 0 bases from J, with 12 bases in between. The CDR3 totals 15 residues.

This sequence joins TRBV13 and TRBJ1-2, with TRBD1 matching 7 bases. Losses at the gene ends were 6 bases for V and 6 bases for J; bases not matched to a gene: 7. Germline values: CDR1 PRHDT, CDR2 FYEKMQ (reference sequence). CDR3 length: 13 residues. The CDR3 DNA follows: TGTGCCAGCAGAGGGAACAGGGGAGATGGCTACACCTTC. Translating gives CASRGNRGDGYTF.

The chain combines TRBV7-2 with TRBJ2-3; the D gene could be TRBD1 or TRBD2 (5 bases each). V lost 1 base and J 1 base, leaving 12 bases between the germline ends. This CDR3 is built from 16 residues. Looked up from germline, CDR1 is SGHTA and CDR2 is FQGNSA. CDR3 coding DNA: TGTGCCAGCAGCTTAGAGGCTAGAGGGGGCACAGATACGCAGTATTTT. Residues: CASSLEARGGTDTQYF.

The V and J genes are TRBV2 and TRBJ1-2; 9 positions match TRBD1. This CDR3 is built from 16 residues. Germline V gives CDR1 SNHLY, CDR2 FYNNEI. V was clipped by 6 bases and J by 6 bases; unmatched bases: 14. CDR3 nucleotides: TGTGCCAGCAGCCCTGTGAAGGGACAGGGAAGGGATGGCTACACCTTC. Protein product: CASSPVKGQGRDGYTF.

The chain joins TRBV11-2 to TRBJ2-7; no clear D gene. Per germline, CDR1 SGHAT and CDR2 FQNNGV. The CDR3 has 13 residues. V lost 5 bases and J lost 6, with 14 bases in between. DNA of the CDR3: TGTGCCAGCAGCCCTCGGACCGGTGGCGAGCAGTACTTC. It encodes CASSPRTGGEQYF.

This clone appeared once. The CDR3 here is CASSRPEAGANVLTF. The CDR3 DNA reads as TGTGCCAGCAGCCGACCTGAGGCTGGGGCCAACGTCCTGACTTTC. The rearrangement joins TRBV5-5 to TRBJ2-6, with D unresolved. The CDR3 spans 15 residues. Trimming removed 4 bases from V and 2 bases from J, with 10 bases in between. CDR1 SGHKS and CDR2 YYEKEE come from the germline V gene (reference sequence). The whole variable domain, filled in from reference TRBV5-5 and TRBJ2-6, reads DAGVTQSPTHLIKTRGQQVTLRCSPISGHKSVSWYQQVLGQGPQFIFQYYEKEERGRGNFPDRFSARQFPNYSSELNVNALLLGDSALYLCASSRPEAGANVLTFGAGSRLTVL.

The chain recombines TRBV7-2 with TRBJ2-1, with 8 bases that match TRBD2. The CDR3 runs to 12 residues. The germline CDR1 and CDR2 sequences are SGHTA and FQGNSA. Trimming removed 1 base from V and 13 bases from J; junction bases left unmatched: 3. This chain's CDR3 is CASSLGLASQFF. The CDR3 coding sequence is TGTGCCAGCAGCTTAGGACTAGCGAGCCAGTTCTTC.